What follows describes a single T cell receptor beta chain. The sample holds many counts of this clonotype. Its antigen target is currently unknown. Base qualities are missing; no much larger clone stands one base away. Library construction relied on PCR. These reads were obtained on an Illumina HiSeq 2500. TCR library preparation used molecular barcoding, with unique molecular identifiers applied to normalize quantification of the TCRbeta repertoire. TCRdb took the public reads, trimmed them with fastp at Q25, ran MiXCR for clone calling and kept in-frame beta chains. Entries that share a CDR3 protein sequence are merged under the most common genes and DNA. A total of around 450,000 distinct CDR3 sequences appear in this sample, over 9.5% of them only once. The ten largest make up about 2% of the sample. Taken with the paper, the label for treatment or condition translates to: allogeneic hematopoietic cell transplantation with graft depleted of TCRalphabeta T cells and CD19 B cells. TCRalphabeta/CD19-depleted allogeneic hematopoietic cell grafts were given to the transplant recipients, all of whom were children.

This entry is derived from a study of T-cell reconstitution after alpha-beta-depleted transplantation in children (dated by TCRdb to 2016 to 2018). Background on the whole study: Using TCR repertoire profiling, the study quantitatively followed how T-cell immune reconstitution unfolded in children after TCRalphabeta/CD19-depleted allogeneic hematopoietic cell transplantation. Broad study findings and their caveats: In some patients, the high TCRbeta diversity seen at day 60 was put down to recipient T cells and intrathymic progenitors that had survived conditioning. The frequencies of hyperexpanded clones fell over the following months, and after one year, T-cell counts and TCRbeta diversity were mostly attributed to newly produced T cells. Apparently early alphabetaT-cell count recovery about two months after transplant reportedly relied on only several hundred rapidly expanded clones derived from non-depleted graft cells.

V trim: 4 bases; J trim: 5 bases; unmatched bases: 10. The CDR3 contains 15 residues, cysteine and phenylalanine counted. Only the CDR3 DNA is retained, 45 bases long and in frame from the first base. The specimen comprised PBMCs, sampled before TCRalphabeta/CD19-depleted stem cell transplant. This TCR came from a child younger than 10 with inherited bone marrow failure, due to receive a stem cell transplant. The rearranged segments are TRBV12-3 or TRBV12-4 and TRBJ2-7; TRBD2 matches 8 bases in the middle. CDR3 reads: CASSSGAGVGHEQYF. The sequenced DNA is TGTGCCAGCAGTTCTGGAGCGGGAGTGGGGCACGAGCAGTACTTC.